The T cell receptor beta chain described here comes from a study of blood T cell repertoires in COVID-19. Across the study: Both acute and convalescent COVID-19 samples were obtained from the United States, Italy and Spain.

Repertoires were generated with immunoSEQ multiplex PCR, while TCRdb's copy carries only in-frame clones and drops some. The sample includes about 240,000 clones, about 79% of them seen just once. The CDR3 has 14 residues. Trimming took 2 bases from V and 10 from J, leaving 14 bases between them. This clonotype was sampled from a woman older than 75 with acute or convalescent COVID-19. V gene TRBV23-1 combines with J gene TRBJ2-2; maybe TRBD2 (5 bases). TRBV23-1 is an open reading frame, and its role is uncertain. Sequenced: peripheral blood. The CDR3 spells CASSQRFVRAELFF. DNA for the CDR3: TGCGCCAGCAGTCAACGGTTCGTGCGGGCGGAGCTGTTTTTT.